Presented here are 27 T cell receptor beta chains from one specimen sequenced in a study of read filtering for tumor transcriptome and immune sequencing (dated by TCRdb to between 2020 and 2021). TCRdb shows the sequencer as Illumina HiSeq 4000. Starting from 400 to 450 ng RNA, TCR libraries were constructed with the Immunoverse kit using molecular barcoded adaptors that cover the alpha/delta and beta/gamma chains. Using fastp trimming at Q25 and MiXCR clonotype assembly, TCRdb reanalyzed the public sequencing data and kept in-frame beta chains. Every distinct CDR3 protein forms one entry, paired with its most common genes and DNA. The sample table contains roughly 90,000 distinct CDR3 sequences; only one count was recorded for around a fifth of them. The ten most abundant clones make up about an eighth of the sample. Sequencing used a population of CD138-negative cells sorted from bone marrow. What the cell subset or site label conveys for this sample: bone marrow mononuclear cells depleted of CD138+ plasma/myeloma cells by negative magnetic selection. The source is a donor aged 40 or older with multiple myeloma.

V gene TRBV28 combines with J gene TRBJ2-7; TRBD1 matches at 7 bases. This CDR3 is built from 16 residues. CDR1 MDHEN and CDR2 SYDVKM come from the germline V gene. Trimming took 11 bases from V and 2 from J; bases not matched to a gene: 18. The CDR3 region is CAGRHWGSGQAYEQYF. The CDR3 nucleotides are TGTGCCGGCCGCCATTGGGGGTCCGGACAGGCCTACGAGCAGTACTTC.

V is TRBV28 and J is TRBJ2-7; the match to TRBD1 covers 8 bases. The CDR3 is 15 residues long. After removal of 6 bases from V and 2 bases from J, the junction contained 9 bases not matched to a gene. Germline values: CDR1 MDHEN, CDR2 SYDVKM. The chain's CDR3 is CASSQLGTGAYEQYF. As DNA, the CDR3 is TGTGCCAGCAGCCAACTTGGGACAGGTGCCTACGAGCAGTACTTC.

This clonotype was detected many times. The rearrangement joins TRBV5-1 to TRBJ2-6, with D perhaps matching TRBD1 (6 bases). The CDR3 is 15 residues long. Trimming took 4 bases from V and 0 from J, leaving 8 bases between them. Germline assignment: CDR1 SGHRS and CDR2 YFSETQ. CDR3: CASSLDSSGANVLTF. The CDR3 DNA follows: TGCGCCAGCAGCCTGGACAGCTCTGGGGCCAACGTCCTGACTTTC.

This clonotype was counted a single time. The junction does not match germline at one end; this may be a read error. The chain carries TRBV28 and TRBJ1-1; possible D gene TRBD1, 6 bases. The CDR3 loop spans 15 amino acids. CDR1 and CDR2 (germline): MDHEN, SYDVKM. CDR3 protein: CASGFGGQRGAEAFF. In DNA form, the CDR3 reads TGTGCCAGCGGTTTTGGAGGACAGAGAGGTGCTGAAGCTTTCTTT.

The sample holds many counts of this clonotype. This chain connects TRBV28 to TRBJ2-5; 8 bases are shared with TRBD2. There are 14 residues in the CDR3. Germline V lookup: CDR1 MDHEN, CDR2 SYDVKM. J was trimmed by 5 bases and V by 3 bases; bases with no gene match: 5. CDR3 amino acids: CASSFGTRPETQYF. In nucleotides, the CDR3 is TGTGCCAGCAGTTTCGGGACTAGGCCCGAGACCCAGTACTTC.

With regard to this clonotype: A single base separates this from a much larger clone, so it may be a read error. The CDR3 reads CASSQPPPGETQYF. CDR3 in DNA: TGTGCCAGCAGTCAACCTCCCCCGGGAGAGACCCAGTACTTC. The chain combines TRBV2 with TRBJ2-5, with D uncertain. The length of the CDR3 is 14 residues. In germline, CDR1 is SNHLY, CDR2 FYNNEI. V lost 5 bases, J lost 4 bases, and 14 bases lay in between.

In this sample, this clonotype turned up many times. Here the CDR3 reads CSAWGQGDTEAFF. In DNA form, the CDR3 reads TGCAGCGCCTGGGGACAGGGTGACACTGAAGCTTTCTTT. V gene TRBV29-1 combines with J gene TRBJ1-1, with TRBD1 identical over 9 bases. V shed 7 bases and J 3 bases; nucleotides not matched to a gene: 6. The CDR3 totals 13 residues. CDR1 and CDR2 from the germline V gene are SQVTM and ANQGSEA.

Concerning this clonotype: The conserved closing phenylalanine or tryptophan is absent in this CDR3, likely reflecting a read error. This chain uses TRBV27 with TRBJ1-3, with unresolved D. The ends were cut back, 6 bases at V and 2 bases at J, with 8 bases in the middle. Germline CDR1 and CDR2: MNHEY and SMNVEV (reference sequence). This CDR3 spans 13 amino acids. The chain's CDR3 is CASRNGAGNTIYS. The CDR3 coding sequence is TGTGCCAGCAGAAACGGGGCTGGAAACACCATATATTCT.

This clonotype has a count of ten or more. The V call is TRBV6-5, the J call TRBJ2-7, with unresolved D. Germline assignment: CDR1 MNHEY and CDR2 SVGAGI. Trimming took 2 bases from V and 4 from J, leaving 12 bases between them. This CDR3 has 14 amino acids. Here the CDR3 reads CASSYGFEGYEQYF. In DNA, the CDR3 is TGTGCCAGCAGTTACGGCTTCGAAGGGTACGAGCAGTACTTC.

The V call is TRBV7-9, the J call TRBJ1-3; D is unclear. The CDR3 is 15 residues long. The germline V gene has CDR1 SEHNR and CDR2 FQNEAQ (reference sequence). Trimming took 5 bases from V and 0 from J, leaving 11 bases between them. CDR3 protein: CASSLSIGSGNTIYF. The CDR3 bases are TGTGCCAGCAGCCTTTCTATCGGCTCTGGAAACACCATATATTTT.

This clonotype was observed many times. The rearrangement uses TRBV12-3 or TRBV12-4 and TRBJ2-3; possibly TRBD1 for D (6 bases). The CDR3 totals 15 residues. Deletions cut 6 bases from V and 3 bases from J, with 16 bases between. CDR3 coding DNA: TGTGCCAGCAGCCGTCCCCTAACAGGGACAGATACGCAGTATTTT. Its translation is CASSRPLTGTDTQYF.

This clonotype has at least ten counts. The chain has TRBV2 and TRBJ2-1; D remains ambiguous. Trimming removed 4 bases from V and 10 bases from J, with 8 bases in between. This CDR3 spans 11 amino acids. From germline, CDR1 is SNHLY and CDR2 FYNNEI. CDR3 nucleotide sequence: TGTGCCAGCAGTGTGGCCTCCGAGCAGTTCTTC. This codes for CASSVASEQFF.

Here the CDR3 reads CASSLLGVAEQFF. The CDR3, as DNA: TGTGCCAGCAGTTTACTGGGGGTGGCTGAGCAGTTCTTC. J is TRBJ2-1 and V is TRBV28; D is perhaps TRBD1 or TRBD2 (5 bases each). Germline V lookup: CDR1 MDHEN, CDR2 SYDVKM. The CDR3 consists of 13 residues. Deletions cut 2 bases from V and 9 bases from J, with 11 bases between.

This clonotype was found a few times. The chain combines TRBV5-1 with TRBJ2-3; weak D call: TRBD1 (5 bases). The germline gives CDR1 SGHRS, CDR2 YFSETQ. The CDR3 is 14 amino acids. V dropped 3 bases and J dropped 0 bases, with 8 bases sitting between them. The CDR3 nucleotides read TGCGCCAGCAGCTCTCGACAGAGCACAGATACGCAGTATTTT. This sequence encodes CASSSRQSTDTQYF.

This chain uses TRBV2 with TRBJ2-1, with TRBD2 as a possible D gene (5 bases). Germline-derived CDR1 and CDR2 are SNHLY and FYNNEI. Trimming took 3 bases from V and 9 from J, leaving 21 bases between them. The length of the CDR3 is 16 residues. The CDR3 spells CASSDRTFSSCSEQFF. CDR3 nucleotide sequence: TGTGCCAGCAGTGACCGGACTTTCAGCTCCTGCAGTGAGCAGTTCTTC. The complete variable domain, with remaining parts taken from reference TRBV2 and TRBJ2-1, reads EPEVTQTPSHQVTQMGQEVILRCVPISNHLYFYWYRQILGQKVEFLVSFYNNEISEKSEIFDDQFSVERPDGSNFTLKIRSTKLEDSAMYFCASSDRTFSSCSEQFFGPGTRLTVL.

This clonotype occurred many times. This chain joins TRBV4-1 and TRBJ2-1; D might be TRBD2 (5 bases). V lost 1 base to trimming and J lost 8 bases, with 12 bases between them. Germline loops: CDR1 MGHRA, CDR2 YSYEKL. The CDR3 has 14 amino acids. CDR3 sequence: CASSQVSEADEQFF. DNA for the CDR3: TGCGCCAGCAGCCAAGTTAGCGAAGCTGATGAGCAGTTCTTC.

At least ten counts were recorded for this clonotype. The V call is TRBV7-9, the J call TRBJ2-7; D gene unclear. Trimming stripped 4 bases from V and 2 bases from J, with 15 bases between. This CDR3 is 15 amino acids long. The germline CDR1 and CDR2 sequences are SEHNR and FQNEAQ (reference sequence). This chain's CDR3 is CASSSHGRAPYEQYF. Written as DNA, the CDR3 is TGTGCCAGCAGCTCCCATGGACGCGCCCCCTACGAGCAGTACTTC.

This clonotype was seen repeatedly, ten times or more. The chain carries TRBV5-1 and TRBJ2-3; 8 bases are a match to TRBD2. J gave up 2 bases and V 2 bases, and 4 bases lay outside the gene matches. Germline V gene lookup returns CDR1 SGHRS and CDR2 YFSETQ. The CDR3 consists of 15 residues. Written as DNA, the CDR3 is TGCGCCAGCAGCTTCTACGGGGGGGTCACAGATACGCAGTATTTT. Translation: CASSFYGGVTDTQYF.

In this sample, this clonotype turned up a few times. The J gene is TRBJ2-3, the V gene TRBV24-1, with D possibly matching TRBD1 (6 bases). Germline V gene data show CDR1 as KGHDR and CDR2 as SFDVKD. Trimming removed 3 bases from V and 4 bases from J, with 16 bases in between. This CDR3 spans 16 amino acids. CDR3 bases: TGTGCCACCAGTGATCCCACCCTTGGGGGCCCAGATACGCAGTATTTT. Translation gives CATSDPTLGGPDTQYF.

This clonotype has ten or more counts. CDR3 loop: CASSYSGGPNQPQHF. The CDR3 bases are TGTGCCAGCAGTTACTCGGGGGGACCCAATCAGCCCCAGCATTTT. The chain joins TRBV6-5 to TRBJ1-5, with D perhaps TRBD1 (5 bases). V lost 0 bases to trimming and J lost 3 bases, with 9 bases between them. The CDR3 sequence is 15 residues long. Per the germline V gene, CDR1 is MNHEY and CDR2 is SVGAGI.

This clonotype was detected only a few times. The CDR3 reads CAISVQGQGGYTF. DNA of the CDR3: TGTGCCATCAGTGTACAGGGGCAAGGTGGCTACACCTTC. This sequence joins TRBV10-3 and TRBJ1-2, with 7 bases that match TRBD1. Germline trimming cut 4 bases from V and 7 bases from J; bases unmatched to any gene: 6. Germline CDR1 is ENHRY and CDR2 is SYGVKD. The CDR3 has 13 residues.

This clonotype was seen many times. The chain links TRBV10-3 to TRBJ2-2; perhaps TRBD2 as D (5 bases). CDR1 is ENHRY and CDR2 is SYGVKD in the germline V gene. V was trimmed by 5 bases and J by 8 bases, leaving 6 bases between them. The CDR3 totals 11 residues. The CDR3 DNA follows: TGTGCCATCAGTTGGAGGGGGGAGCTGTTTTTT. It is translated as CAISWRGELFF.

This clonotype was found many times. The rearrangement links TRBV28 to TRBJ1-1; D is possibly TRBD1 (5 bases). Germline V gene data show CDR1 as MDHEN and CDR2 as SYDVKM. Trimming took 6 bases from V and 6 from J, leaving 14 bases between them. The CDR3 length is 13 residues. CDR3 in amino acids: CASREQVYAEAFF. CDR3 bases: TGTGCCAGCAGAGAACAGGTATACGCTGAAGCTTTCTTT.

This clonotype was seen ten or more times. The CDR3 sequence: CSARDTFSYEQYF. The CDR3 coding sequence is TGCAGTGCCCGGGACACCTTCTCCTACGAGCAGTACTTC. The rearrangement uses TRBV20-1 and TRBJ2-7; TRBD1 is a possible D gene (6 bases). Trimming took 6 bases from V and 0 from J, leaving 12 bases between them. This CDR3 contains 13 residues. The germline V gene encodes CDR1 DFQATT and CDR2 SNEGSKA (reference sequence).

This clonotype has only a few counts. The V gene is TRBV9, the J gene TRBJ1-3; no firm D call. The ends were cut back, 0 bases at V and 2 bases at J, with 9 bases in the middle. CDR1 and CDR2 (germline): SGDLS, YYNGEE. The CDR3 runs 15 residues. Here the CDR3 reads CASSVAGQTGNTIYF. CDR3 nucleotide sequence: TGTGCCAGCAGCGTAGCGGGTCAGACTGGAAACACCATATATTTT. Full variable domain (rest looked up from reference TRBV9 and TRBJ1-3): DSGVTQTPKHLITATGQRVTLRCSPRSGDLSVYWYQQSLDQGLQFLIQYYNGEERAKGNILERFSAQQFPDLHSELNLSSLELGDSALYFCASSVAGQTGNTIYFGEGSWLTVV.

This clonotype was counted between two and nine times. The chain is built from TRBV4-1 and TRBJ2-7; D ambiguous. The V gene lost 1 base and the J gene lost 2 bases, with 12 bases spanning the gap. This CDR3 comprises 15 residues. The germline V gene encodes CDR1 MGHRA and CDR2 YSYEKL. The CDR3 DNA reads TGCGCCAGCAGCCAAGGACCGGGTCAAACCTACGAGCAGTACTTC. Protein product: CASSQGPGQTYEQYF.

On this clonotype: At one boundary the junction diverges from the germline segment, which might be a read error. This CDR3 reads CAGSPGNSQETQYF. For the CDR3, the DNA is TGTGCCGGCAGCCCAGGGAACAGCCAAGAGACCCAGTACTTC. This chain links TRBV7-3 with TRBJ2-5; maybe TRBD1 (5 bases). The V gene's germline CDR1 is SGHTA and CDR2 FQGTGA. This CDR3 comprises 14 residues.